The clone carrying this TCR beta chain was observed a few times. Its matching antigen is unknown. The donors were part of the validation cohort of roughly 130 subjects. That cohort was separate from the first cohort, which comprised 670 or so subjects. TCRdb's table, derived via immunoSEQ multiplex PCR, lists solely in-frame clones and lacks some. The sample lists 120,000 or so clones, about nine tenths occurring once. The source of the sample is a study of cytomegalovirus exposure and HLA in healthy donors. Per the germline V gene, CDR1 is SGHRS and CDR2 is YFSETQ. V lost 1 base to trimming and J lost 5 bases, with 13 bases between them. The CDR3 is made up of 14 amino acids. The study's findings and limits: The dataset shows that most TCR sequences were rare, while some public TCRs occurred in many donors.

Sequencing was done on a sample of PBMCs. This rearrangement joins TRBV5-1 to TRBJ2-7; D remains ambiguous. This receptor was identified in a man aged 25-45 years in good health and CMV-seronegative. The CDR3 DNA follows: TGCGCCAGCAGCTTGTCCTCTTCCCGGGACGAGCAGTACTTC. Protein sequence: CASSLSSSRDEQYF.